This TCR beta chain was observed in a study of cytomegalovirus exposure and HLA in healthy donors. Study as a whole: The 120 or so validation repertoires were produced on the same platform as the approximately 620 repertoires of the first cohort. This was reported in a later analysis. The study, taken as a whole, reports: In the 120 validation repertoires, about 95% of cluster scores exceeded 0, per a later analysis. A few chains tied to CMV proved CMV antigen-specific in vitro.

Clones were sequenced by immunoSEQ multiplex PCR, and TCRdb holds only the in-frame ones, with some missing. The sample records around 150,000 clones, approximately 82% being singletons. This CDR3 comprises 16 residues. The trim removed 3 bases at V and 5 bases at J, leaving 12 bases unmatched. Germline V gene lookup returns CDR1 SGHTS and CDR2 YDEGEE. A few counts support this clone. The target antigen is unknown. The sample was PBMCs. This sequence was found in a man aged 25-45 years in good health and CMV-seropositive. The chain uses TRBV5-8 and TRBJ2-5; 8 bases line up with TRBD2. The CDR3 DNA reads as TGTGCCAGCAGCTCCCCTAATGGCGGGAGGTACGAGACCCAGTACTTC. Protein sequence: CASSSPNGGRYETQYF.